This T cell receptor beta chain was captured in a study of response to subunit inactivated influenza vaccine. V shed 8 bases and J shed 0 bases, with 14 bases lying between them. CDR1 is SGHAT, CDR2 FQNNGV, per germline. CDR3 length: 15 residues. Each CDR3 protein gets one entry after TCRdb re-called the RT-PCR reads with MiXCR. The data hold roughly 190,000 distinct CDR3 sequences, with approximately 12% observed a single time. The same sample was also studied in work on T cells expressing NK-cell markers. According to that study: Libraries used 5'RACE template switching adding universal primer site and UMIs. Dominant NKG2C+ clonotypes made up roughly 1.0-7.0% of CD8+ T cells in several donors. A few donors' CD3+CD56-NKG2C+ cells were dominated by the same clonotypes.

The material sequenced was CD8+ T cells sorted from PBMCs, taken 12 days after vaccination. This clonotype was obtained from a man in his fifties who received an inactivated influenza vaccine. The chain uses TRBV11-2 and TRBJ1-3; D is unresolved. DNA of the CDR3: TGTGCCAGCGCGGTCGGACCGCGCTCTGGAAACACCATATATTTT. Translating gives CASAVGPRSGNTIYF. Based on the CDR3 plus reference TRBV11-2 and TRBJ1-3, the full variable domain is EAGVAQSPRYKIIEKRQSVAFWCNPISGHATLYWYQQILGQGPKLLIQFQNNGVVDDSQLPKDRFSAERLKGVDSTLKIQPAKLEDSAVYLCASAVGPRSGNTIYFGEGSWLTVV.